One and the same sample provided the 12 T cell receptor beta chains below, sequenced in a study of OX40 agonist ivuxolimab in advanced cancers. Measured with immunoSEQ multiplex PCR; TCRdb has only the in-frame clones, and not every one. The sample lists 60,000 to 90,000 clones; around 83% were seen once. Sequences were derived from CD4+ or CD8+ T cells sorted from blood, sampled in a trial of the OX40 agonist ivuxolimab. These TCRs come from an adult with an advanced solid tumor such as melanoma, head and neck, liver or kidney cancer.

The chain has TRBV29-1 and TRBJ2-3; 10 bases fit TRBD2. V shed 7 bases and J 0 bases; nucleotides not matched to a gene: 4. There are 14 residues in the CDR3. Germline CDR1 reads SQVTM; CDR2 reads ANQGSEA. The CDR3 DNA is TGCAGCGGGGGACTAGCGATGAGCACAGATACGCAGTATTTT. It codes for CSGGLAMSTDTQYF.

The chain couples TRBV14 to TRBJ1-1; tentative D call: TRBD1 (6 bases). The germline V and J ends were trimmed by 0 bases and 4 bases, with 12 bases remaining between them. The CDR3 has 15 amino acids. The V gene's germline CDR1 is SGHDN and CDR2 FVKESK. CDR3 loop: CASSQDPWTATEAFF. The CDR3 DNA reads as TGTGCCAGCAGCCAAGATCCCTGGACAGCCACTGAAGCTTTCTTT.

The J gene is TRBJ1-4, the V gene TRBV7-8; the D is unclear. The CDR3 contains 15 residues. Germline V gene data show CDR1 as SGHVS and CDR2 as FQNEAQ. The V end was cut by 5 bases, the J end by 7 bases, with 17 bases between. The CDR3 bases are TGTGCCAGCAGCCCTCAAGGCGGTAGTGTTGAAAAACTGTTTTTT. This encodes CASSPQGGSVEKLFF.

This chain connects TRBV18 to TRBJ2-7; TRBD1 matches at 7 bases. CDR1 and CDR2 from the germline V gene are KGHSH and LQKENI. The CDR3 extends over 18 amino acids. V lost 6 bases, J lost 2 bases, and 19 bases stayed unmatched. The CDR3 protein is CASSNLLHKGALTYEQYF. The CDR3 DNA reads TGTGCCAGCTCGAACCTCCTACATAAGGGGGCTTTAACCTACGAGCAGTACTTC.

The chain uses TRBV7-2 and TRBJ2-3; no definite D call. CDR1 is SGHTA and CDR2 is FQGNSA in the germline V gene. The CDR3 totals 15 residues. V was cut by 1 base and J by 8 bases, with 16 bases left in between. The CDR3 protein is CASSLGEGGLGTQYF. The CDR3 coding sequence is TGTGCCAGCAGCTTAGGAGAAGGCGGTTTAGGTACGCAGTATTTT.

The gene calls are TRBV6-1 and TRBJ2-7; D possibly matches TRBD1 or TRBD2 (5 bases each). The CDR3 loop spans 14 amino acids. CDR1 and CDR2 (germline): MNHNS, SASEGT. Trimming shortened V by 7 bases and J by 1 base, and 14 bases separated the two germline ends. The CDR3 nucleotides are TGTGCCAGCAATTCGAGGGGCAATTCCTACGAGCAGTACTTC. Translating gives CASNSRGNSYEQYF.

V usage is TRBV18 and J usage is TRBJ1-5; weak D call: TRBD1 (5 bases). Germline CDR1 and CDR2: KGHSH and LQKENI. Trimming pared 3 bases from V and 4 bases from J, leaving 19 bases between. This CDR3 contains 17 residues. The CDR3 spells CASSPLATTETNQPQHF. The DNA of the CDR3 is TGTGCCAGCTCACCCTTAGCGACGACAGAAACAAATCAGCCCCAGCATTTT.

The chain combines TRBV7-2 with TRBJ1-2; D unclear. Germline V gives CDR1 SGHTA, CDR2 FQGNSA. The ends were cut back, 5 bases at V and 2 bases at J, with 9 bases in the middle. CDR3 length: 13 residues. This chain's CDR3 is CASSPSENYGYTF. CDR3 DNA: TGTGCCAGCAGCCCTTCGGAAAACTATGGCTACACCTTC.

The chain links TRBV2 to TRBJ1-1, with D unresolved. The germline V gene encodes CDR1 SNHLY and CDR2 FYNNEI. The CDR3 loop spans 13 amino acids. Trimming removed 3 bases from V and 1 base from J, with 6 bases in between. For the CDR3, the DNA is TGTGCCAGCAGTGAGCGGACGAACACTGAAGCTTTCTTT. Its translation: CASSERTNTEAFF.

The chain couples TRBV7-8 to TRBJ2-2; D is unclear. The CDR3 covers 12 residues. In germline, CDR1 is SGHVS, CDR2 FQNEAQ. Trimming removed 6 bases at V and 4 bases at J, with 6 bases between. CDR3 amino acids: CASRPGTGELFF. Written as DNA, the CDR3 is TGTGCCAGCAGACCTGGCACCGGGGAGCTGTTTTTT.

This sequence joins TRBV10-1 and TRBJ1-5; D is possibly TRBD1 (5 bases). The germline V and J ends were trimmed by 2 bases and 0 bases, with 5 bases remaining between them. This CDR3 has 14 amino acids. CDR1 is WNHNN, CDR2 SYGVQD, per germline (reference sequence). The CDR3 region has the DNA TGCGCCAGCAGTGAGGGGGGTAGCAATCAGCCCCAGCATTTT. This encodes CASSEGGSNQPQHF.

The chain has TRBV11-2 and TRBJ2-3; D is unclear. From germline, CDR1 is SGHAT and CDR2 FQNNGV. Trimming removed 1 base from V and 5 bases from J, with 7 bases in between. The CDR3 covers 13 residues. The CDR3 nucleotides are TGTGCCAGCAGCTTAGCCAGAGAAGATACGCAGTATTTT. Protein: CASSLAREDTQYF.